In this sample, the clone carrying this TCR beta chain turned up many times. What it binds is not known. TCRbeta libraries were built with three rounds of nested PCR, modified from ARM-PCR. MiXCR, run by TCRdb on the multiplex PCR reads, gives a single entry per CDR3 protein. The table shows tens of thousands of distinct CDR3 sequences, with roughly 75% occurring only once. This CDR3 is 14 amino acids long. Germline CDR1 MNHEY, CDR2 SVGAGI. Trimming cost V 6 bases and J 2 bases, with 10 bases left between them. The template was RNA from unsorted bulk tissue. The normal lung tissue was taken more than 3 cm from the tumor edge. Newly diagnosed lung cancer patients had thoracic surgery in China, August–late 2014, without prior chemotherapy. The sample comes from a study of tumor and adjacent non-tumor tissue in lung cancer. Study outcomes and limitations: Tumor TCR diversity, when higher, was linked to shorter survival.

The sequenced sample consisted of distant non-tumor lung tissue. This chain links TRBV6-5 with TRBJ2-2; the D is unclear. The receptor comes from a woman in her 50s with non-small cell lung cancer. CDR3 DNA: TGTGCCAGCAGGTTTAGGCCAAACACCGGGGAGCTGTTTTTT. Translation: CASRFRPNTGELFF.